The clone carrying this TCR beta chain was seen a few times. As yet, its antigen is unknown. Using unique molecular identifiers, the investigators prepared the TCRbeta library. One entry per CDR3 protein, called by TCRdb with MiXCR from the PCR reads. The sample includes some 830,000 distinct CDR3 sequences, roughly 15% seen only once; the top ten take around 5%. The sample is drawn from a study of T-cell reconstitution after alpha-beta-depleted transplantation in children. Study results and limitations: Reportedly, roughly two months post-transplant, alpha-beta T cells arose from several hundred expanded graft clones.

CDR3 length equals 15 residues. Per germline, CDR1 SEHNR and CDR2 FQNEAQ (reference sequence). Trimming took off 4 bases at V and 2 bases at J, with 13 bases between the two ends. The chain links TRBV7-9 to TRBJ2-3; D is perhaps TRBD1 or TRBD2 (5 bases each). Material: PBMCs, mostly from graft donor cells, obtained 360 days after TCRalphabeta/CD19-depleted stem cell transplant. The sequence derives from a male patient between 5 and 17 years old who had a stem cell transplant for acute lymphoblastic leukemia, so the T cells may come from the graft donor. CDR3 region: CASSSPGTDTDTQYF. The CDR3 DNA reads TGTGCCAGCAGCTCTCCCGGGACGGACACAGATACGCAGTATTTT. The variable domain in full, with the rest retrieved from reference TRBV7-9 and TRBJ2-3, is DTGVSQNPRHKITKRGQNVTFRCDPISEHNRLYWYRQTLGQGPEFLTYFQNEAQLEKSRLLSDRFSAERPKGSFSTLEIQRTEQGDSAMYLCASSSPGTDTDTQYFGPGTRLTVL.